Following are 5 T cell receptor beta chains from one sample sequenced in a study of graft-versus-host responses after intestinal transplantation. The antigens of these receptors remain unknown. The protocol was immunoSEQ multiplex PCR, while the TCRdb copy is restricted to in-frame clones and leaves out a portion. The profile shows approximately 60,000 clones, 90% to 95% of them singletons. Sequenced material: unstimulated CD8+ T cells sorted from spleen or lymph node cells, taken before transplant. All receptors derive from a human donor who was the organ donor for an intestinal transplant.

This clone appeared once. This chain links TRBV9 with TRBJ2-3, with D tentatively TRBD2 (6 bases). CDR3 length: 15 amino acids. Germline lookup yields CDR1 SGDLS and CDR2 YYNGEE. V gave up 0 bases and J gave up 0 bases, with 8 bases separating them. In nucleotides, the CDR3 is TGTGCCAGCAGCGTAGGTAGCGGTAGCACAGATACGCAGTATTTT. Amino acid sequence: CASSVGSGSTDTQYF.

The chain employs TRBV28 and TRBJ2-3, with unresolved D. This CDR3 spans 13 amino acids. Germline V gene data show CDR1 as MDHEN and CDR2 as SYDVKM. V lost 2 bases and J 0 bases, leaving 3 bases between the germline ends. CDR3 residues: CASSLTSTDTQYF. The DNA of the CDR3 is TGTGCCAGCAGTTTAACTAGCACAGATACGCAGTATTTT.

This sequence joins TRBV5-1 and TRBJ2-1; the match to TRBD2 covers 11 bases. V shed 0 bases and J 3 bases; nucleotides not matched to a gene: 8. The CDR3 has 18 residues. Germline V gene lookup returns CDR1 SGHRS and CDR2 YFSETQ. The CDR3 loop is CASSLVGSGRAFYNEQFF. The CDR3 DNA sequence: TGCGCCAGCAGCTTGGTGGGTAGCGGGAGGGCCTTCTACAATGAGCAGTTCTTC.

The CDR3 reads CASSIMARGATEAFF. The CDR3 DNA reads as TGTGCCAGTAGTATCATGGCTCGGGGGGCGACTGAAGCTTTCTTT. The chain recombines TRBV19 with TRBJ1-1, with D perhaps matching TRBD1 (6 bases). The CDR3 covers 15 residues. CDR1 is LNHDA, CDR2 SQIVND, per germline (reference sequence). V gave up 3 bases and J gave up 5 bases, with 16 bases separating them.

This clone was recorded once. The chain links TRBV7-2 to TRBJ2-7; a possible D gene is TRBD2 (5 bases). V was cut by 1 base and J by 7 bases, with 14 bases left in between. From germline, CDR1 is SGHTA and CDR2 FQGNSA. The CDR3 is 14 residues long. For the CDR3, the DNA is TGTGCCAGCAGCTTAGGGACTCCCATCCTGGAGCAGTACTTC. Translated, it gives CASSLGTPILEQYF.